The rows below give T cell receptor beta chains drawn from one sample of a study of CD8+ T cells in alopecia areata. Data came from immunoSEQ multiplex PCR; TCRdb stores just in-frame clones and leaves some out. The top ten hold roughly 14% of the sample, which has 150,000 to 200,000 clones, around three fifths seen once. The source was CD4+ T cells sorted from blood, collected at week 0. The receptors originated from a human donor with alopecia areata. The CDR3 runs from the conserved cysteine through the conserved F or W. The order of the fields is J gene, clone size, V gene, D gene, CDR3 protein, CDR3 DNA. D genes are given only for firm matches. Not every row has a clone size; where given, it reads once, few, many or a size class.

TRBJ1-2	few	TRBV6-1	-	CASRLDSYYGYTF	TGTGCCAGCAGACTCGACAGCTACTATGGCTACACCTTC
TRBJ2-7	-	TRBV30	TRBD1	CACRDLGTDIYEQYF	TGTGCCTGCAGGGACCTGGGGACAGATATCTACGAGCAGTACTTC
TRBJ1-1	-	TRBV5-6	-	CASSLWGRDTEAFF	TGTGCCAGCAGCTTGTGGGGCAGGGACACTGAAGCTTTCTTT
TRBJ2-7	-	TRBV30	-	CAWSGQNYEQYF	TGTGCCTGGAGTGGCCAAAACTACGAGCAGTACTTC
TRBJ1-2	-	TRBV29-1	-	CSVLLQQGPYTF	TGCAGCGTCCTACTACAACAGGGCCCCTACACCTTC
TRBJ2-1	-	TRBV29-1	TRBD1	CSSSGGDYNEQFF	TGCAGCTCCTCAGGGGGCGATTACAATGAGCAGTTCTTC
TRBJ1-2	-	TRBV11-2	TRBD1	CASSSDRDGGYTF	TGTGCCAGCAGCTCCGACAGGGATGGGGGCTACACCTTC
TRBJ2-7	-	TRBV7-2	-	CASSLEAGGYYEQYF	TGTGCCAGCAGCTTAGAGGCAGGCGGATACTACGAGCAGTACTTC
TRBJ2-1	once	TRBV5-6	TRBD2	CASSPPAGGWPWEQFF	TGTGCCAGCAGCCCCCCAGCGGGGGGGTGGCCATGGGAGCAGTTCTTC
TRBJ1-6	-	TRBV7-2	-	CASSLTRDSPLHF	TGTGCCAGCAGCCTGACCAGGGATTCACCCCTCCACTTT
TRBJ1-1	-	TRBV4-1	-	CASSQGINTEAFF	TGCGCCAGCAGCCAGGGGATAAACACTGAAGCTTTCTTT
TRBJ1-6	few	TRBV4-1	-	CASSREVGDSPLHF	TGCGCCAGCAGCCGAGAAGTAGGGGATTCACCCCTCCACTTT
TRBJ1-2	-	TRBV29-1	-	CSVLDSFNYGYTF	TGCAGCGTTCTGGACAGTTTTAACTATGGCTACACCTTC
TRBJ1-1	-	TRBV6-6	TRBD1	CASSRPGQGETEAFF	TGTGCCAGCAGCCGCCCTGGACAGGGTGAGACTGAAGCTTTCTTT
TRBJ2-5	-	TRBV4-1	TRBD1	CASSPGQGIIETQYF	TGCGCCAGCAGCCCGGGACAGGGTATTATAGAGACCCAGTACTTC
TRBJ1-2	-	TRBV15	-	CATGPGDGYTF	TGTGCCACCGGGCCAGGCGATGGCTACACCTTC
TRBJ2-2	-	TRBV30	-	CAWSVRSGTGELFF	TGTGCCTGGAGTGTCCGGTCCGGCACCGGGGAGCTGTTTTTT
TRBJ2-7	few	TRBV21-1	-	CASNQKGRGDTYEQYF	TGTGCCAGCAACCAAAAGGGGCGCGGCGATACCTACGAGCAGTACTTC
TRBJ2-4	few	TRBV29-1	-	CSVAPGEVQYF	TGCAGCGTCGCCCCGGGAGAAGTGCAGTACTTC
TRBJ2-7	-	TRBV7-2	-	CASSLQASRTYEQYF	TGTGCCAGCAGCTTACAGGCTAGCCGGACCTACGAGCAGTACTTC
TRBJ1-2	-	TRBV30	-	CALGGPTF	TGCGCGCTGGGGGGTCCCACCTTC
TRBJ2-7	-	TRBV29-1	TRBD1	CSVESGTGGHEQYF	TGCAGCGTTGAGTCCGGGACAGGGGGCCACGAGCAGTACTTC
TRBJ2-5	-	TRBV15	TRBD2	CATRTSGNQETQYF	TGTGCCACCAGGACTAGCGGGAACCAAGAGACCCAGTACTTC
TRBJ2-5	-	TRBV2	-	CASNGNSGTQYF	TGTGCCAGCAACGGCAACTCTGGAACCCAGTACTTC
TRBJ2-5	few	TRBV5-5	-	CASSFTTAQETQYF	TGTGCCAGCAGCTTCACGACAGCCCAAGAGACCCAGTACTTC
TRBJ2-2	few	TRBV29-1	TRBD2	CSVGTRHTGELFF	TGCAGCGTCGGGACTAGGCATACCGGGGAGCTGTTTTTT
TRBJ1-5	-	TRBV18	-	CASSPMMGRKHQPQHF	TGTGCCAGCTCACCAATGATGGGGAGAAAACATCAGCCCCAGCATTTT
TRBJ1-5	-	TRBV11-3	-	CASSLEGTGMDQPQHF	TGTGCCAGCAGCTTAGAGGGTACGGGGATGGATCAGCCCCAGCATTTT
TRBJ1-1	many	TRBV7-9	-	CASSLALTGIGFWEAFF	TGTGCCAGCAGCTTAGCATTAACAGGGATCGGATTCTGGGAAGCTTTCTTT
TRBJ1-1	-	TRBV5-1	-	CASSYDRPAEAFF	TGCGCCAGCAGCTACGACAGGCCGGCTGAAGCTTTCTTT
TRBJ1-6	-	TRBV7-9	-	CASSLADGSPLHF	TGTGCCAGCAGCTTAGCTGATGGTTCACCCCTCCACTTT
TRBJ2-6	-	TRBV29-1	TRBD2	CSATSGGLGANVLTF	TGCAGCGCCACGTCGGGAGGCTTAGGGGCCAACGTCCTGACTTTC
TRBJ1-6	once	TRBV5-1	-	CASSLGRQSSPLHF	TGCGCCAGCAGCTTGGGTCGCCAATCTTCACCCCTCCACTTT
TRBJ2-5	-	TRBV25-1	-	CASSEMQGWETQHF	TGTGCCAGCAGTGAAATGCAGGGTTGGGAGACCCAGCACTTC
TRBJ1-6	many	TRBV6-1	-	CASSWGDPPLHF	TGTGCCAGCTCGTGGGGGGATCCACCCCTCCACTTT
TRBJ2-5	-	TRBV7-2	TRBD1	CASSLKRFLMGQPIETQYF	TGTGCCAGCAGCTTAAAGAGGTTCTTGATGGGACAGCCTATCGAGACCCAGTACTTC
TRBJ2-3	few	TRBV23-1	-	CASSPRTRQDTQYF	TGCGCCAGCAGTCCGCGGACTCGTCAAGATACGCAGTATTTT
TRBJ2-3	once	TRBV18	-	CASSPEITDTQYF	TGTGCCAGCTCACCAGAGATCACAGATACGCAGTATTTT
TRBJ2-5	few	TRBV27	TRBD1	CASSYLGQSRETQYF	TGTGCCAGCAGTTACCTGGGACAGTCCAGGGAGACCCAGTACTTC
TRBJ2-7	-	TRBV30	TRBD2	CAWSGIAGHYEQYF	TGTGCCTGGAGCGGGATAGCGGGGCACTACGAGCAGTACTTC
TRBJ2-6	-	TRBV5-1	-	CASSPGQLSGANVLTF	TGCGCCAGCAGCCCTGGACAGCTCTCTGGGGCCAACGTCCTGACTTTC
TRBJ2-4	-	TRBV30	TRBD2	CAWSMTSGGNIQYF	TGTGCCTGGTCTATGACTAGCGGGGGGAACATTCAGTACTTC
TRBJ2-5	-	TRBV2	-	CARQGLRETQYF	TGTGCCAGACAGGGTCTGCGAGAGACCCAGTACTTC
TRBJ2-5	once	TRBV25-1	-	CASSGYGGLNRQYF	TGTGCCAGCAGTGGGTACGGGGGTCTTAATCGTCAGTACTTC
TRBJ1-6	-	TRBV4-1	-	CASSQDDGSPLHF	TGCGCCAGCAGCCAGGACGACGGGTCACCCCTCCACTTT
TRBJ1-1	few	TRBV6-5	-	CASSELSVNTEAFF	TGTGCCAGCAGTGAACTATCAGTGAACACTGAAGCTTTCTTT
TRBJ1-5	-	TRBV10-3	TRBD1	CAISQGQGNNQPQHF	TGTGCCATCAGCCAGGGACAGGGCAACAATCAGCCCCAGCATTTT